Here is one T cell receptor beta chain with its context. This record belongs to a study of blood T cell repertoires in COVID-19. On the study more broadly: There were acute and convalescent COVID-19 samples, and they came from the United States, Italy and Spain. T cells, B-cell-depleted T cells, or PBMCs provided the cDNA or gDNA that served as material.

Original data processing: The assay estimated nucleated cells by amplifying reference gene primers. Repertoires were generated with immunoSEQ multiplex PCR, while TCRdb's copy carries only in-frame clones and drops some. From that table come the V and J calls and clone size; the DNA was used to work out D and trimming. The sample holds tens of thousands of clones; 65% to 85% are singletons and the top ten take approximately 34%. The J segment lost 10 bases and the V segment lost 0 bases, leaving 4 bases of the junction unmatched. Germline values: CDR1 SEHNR, CDR2 FQNEAQ (reference sequence). The CDR3 spans 14 residues.

The sample taken for sequencing was peripheral blood. The clonotype was recovered from a woman aged 80 or over with active or convalescent COVID-19. This chain connects TRBV7-9 to TRBJ2-2; 8 nucleotides align to TRBD2. CDR3 sequence: CASSLASTSAELFF. The DNA of the CDR3 is TGTGCCAGCAGCTTAGCCTCGACTAGCGCGGAGCTGTTTTTT.